This T cell receptor (beta chain) was identified in a study of shared clonotypes between healthy human individuals. Data came from immunoSEQ multiplex PCR; TCRdb stores just in-frame clones and leaves some out. The top ten hold under 15% of the sample, which has under 600,000 clones, about 80% seen once. Germline CDR1 is SGHTA and CDR2 is FQGNSA. The length of the CDR3 is 15 residues. V was cut by 8 bases and J by 3 bases, with 18 bases left in between. Donors were healthy HIV-negative adults without recently reported acute infections or vaccinations. V is TRBV7-2 and J is TRBJ2-3, with a tentative D call TRBD2 (7 bases). Sequencing used PBMCs. The receptor was isolated from a woman between 40 and 50 years old in good health. Some clones in this sample may be carry-over from other donors' samples. Written as DNA, the CDR3 is TGTGCCAGCGGCCCTGGGGGGGCGAGGACAGATACGCAGTATTTT. This codes for CASGPGGARTDTQYF.